Listed below are T cell receptor beta chains from one sample, sequenced in a study of blood T cell repertoires in COVID-19. Assay: immunoSEQ multiplex PCR; the TCRdb copy retains only in-frame clones and omits some. The table includes 60,000 or so clones, about nine tenths detected once. Sample: peripheral blood. The receptors derive from a human donor with acute or convalescent COVID-19. The donor label of this sample is uncertain. The conserved cysteine and the conserved F or W are not part of the CDR3 here. Clone size, where shown, is once, few, many, or a class for clones that have expanded.

abundance,v_gene,CDR3aa
NA,TRBV10-1,ASSESVGQGTYNEQF
NA,TRBV15,ATSRDWDSEETQY
NA,TRBV5-1,ASSFPTRGEQF
NA,TRBV3-1/TRBV3-2,ASSKRRGANEKLF
NA,TRBV7-8,ASSRGGDTGELF
NA,TRBV2,ASSISRTNEKLF
NA,TRBV4-1,ASSIGLAGSLEQY
NA,TRBV5-1,ASSLARQGETSPY
NA,TRBV3-1/TRBV3-2,ASSQAGTGTETQY
NA,TRBV7-7,ASSLHRGPSNEQF
NA,TRBV9,ASSEGPRSGNTIY
NA,TRBV14,ASSWTNLYNEQF
NA,TRBV19,ASTPRGPGNTIY
NA,TRBV18,ASSPNAGGGTDTQY
once,TRBV5-1,ASSLRTGYDEQF
NA,TRBV29-1,SVRGRDTLVMDTQY
NA,TRBV3-1/TRBV3-2,ASSQGGGAGSTDTQY
NA,TRBV9,ASSVDTGASTGELF
NA,TRBV19,ASSPLIDPGYGYT
NA,TRBV7-3,ASSWDRGNEQF
few,TRBV6-5,ASRGTAAGQPQH
NA,TRBV27,ASSLFAGTGAFRQY
NA,TRBV5-1,ASSFTIADDTGELF
NA,TRBV9,ASSGLMTGGSSPLH
NA,TRBV5-5,ASSLRDRGHGELF
NA,TRBV7-2,ASSPGERTSIQY
NA,TRBV19,ASSIQGTGESGANVLT
NA,TRBV29-1,SVEDGPAGTGGSGANVLT
NA,TRBV5-6,ASSQQGRIHDEQY